Below, one TCR beta chain is given with its context. Which antigen it targets is not known. Per-base qualities were not stored, and no clone one base away is much larger. These data belong to a study of T-cell memory formation after mild COVID-19 (dated by TCRdb to about 2021). With regard to the full study: Most TCR sequence clusters were specific to one of the two donors. Longitudinal TCRalpha and TCRbeta repertoire sequencing tracked T-cell clones expanding and contracting after mild COVID-19 in a couple of donors. Two young, previously healthy adult volunteers made up the cohort, one male and one female.

PBMCs were isolated by Ficoll-Paque density gradient centrifugation. What the authors observed across the whole study: SARS-CoV-2 specificity of the second-wave clones peaking on day 37 was not confirmed. Some responding clones were detected in pre-infection memory, suggesting pre-existing cross-reactive memory T cells joined the SARS-CoV-2 response. Contracting CD4+ clones appeared mostly in the CM and EM memory subsets, whereas CD8+ clones were enriched in EMRA. Only a couple of mild cases were covered by the study, and larger cohorts that include severe cases with pre-infection samples were considered necessary. Clones that contracted from day 15 to 85 showed balanced CD4/CD8 phenotypes, whereas a second wave of clones that expanded from day 15 to 37 leaned towards CD4+.

Sequencing used an Illumina NovaSeq 6000. TCRalpha and TCRbeta cDNA libraries were constructed by 5'RACE with constant-segment primers, with sample barcodes and unique molecular identifiers being introduced. RNA was extracted from every sample with Trizol reagent. Amplification of the libraries took two PCR steps, and the second step added a second sample barcode plus Illumina TruSeq adapters. Libraries were sequenced on an Illumina NovaSeq with 2 x 150 bp paired-end reads. The published analysis was carried out like this. With migec v1.2.7, reads were demultiplexed and then collapsed into UMI-guided consensus sequences. Using mixcr v2.1.11, UMI consensuses were aligned to TRA and TRB V and J templates and then assembled into clonotypes. Clonotypes were classified as expanded or contracted when called significant by both edgeR and NoisET, with noise models trained on biological replicates. edgeR calls used a false discovery rate-adjusted p below 0.01 and a log2 fold-change threshold of 1. As an exploratory analysis of dynamics, max-normalized trajectories of the 1000 most abundant clonotypes were examined by PCA with hierarchical clustering. The CD4 or CD8 phenotype of responding clones was assigned using the separately sequenced CD4+ and CD8+ repertoires. TCRdb cleaned the public reads at Q25 with fastp, built clones with MiXCR and kept in-frame beta chains. Identical CDR3 proteins give one entry, which carries the most common genes and DNA. The authors' filters were not applied to this entry. For this sample the table gives some 180,000 distinct CDR3 sequences, of which 10% to 15% were detected only once. The ten most abundant clones make up approximately 3.6% of the sample.

Reading the germline V gene gives CDR1 SGHVS and CDR2 FNYEAQ. From the cysteine up to the phenylalanine, the CDR3 has a length of 16 residues. The retained sequence is limited to the CDR3, 48 bases, with the frame set at the first base. Relative to germline, V is missing 4 bases and J is missing 6 bases, with 9 bases of the junction outside any gene match. The source material was PBMCs or a T cell subset sorted from them (not recorded which). This sequence uses TRBV7-6 and TRBJ1-6; TRBD1 aligns with 7 central bases. The receptor's source is a man between 18 and 29 years old who had mild COVID-19 (a few samples of this study predate the infection). The sample titles of this study are shuffled in the database, so cell type and time point are left out; the donor was told from shared clones. For the CDR3, the sequence is CASSSIRGPGNSPLHF. In nucleotides, the sequence is TGTGCCAGCAGCTCAATAAGGGGGCCGGGTAATTCACCCCTCCACTTT.